One and the same sample provided the 32 T cell receptor beta chains below, sequenced in a study of blood T cell repertoires in COVID-19. Sequenced by immunoSEQ multiplex PCR; TCRdb stores in-frame clones only, minus some. Found here are 250,000 to 300,000 clones, about 90% of them singletons; the top ten hold approximately 2.3%. The sequenced sample consisted of peripheral blood. The source of these receptors is a woman aged 55 to 70 with COVID-19, enrolled during active disease.

The DNA for the CDR3 is TGCGCCAGCAGCGTGGGACACCTTAGCACAGATACGCAGTATTTT. Encoded protein: CASSVGHLSTDTQYF. This chain connects TRBV5-1 to TRBJ2-3, with a tentative D call TRBD1 (6 bases). Trimming removed 4 bases from V and 0 bases from J, with 12 bases in between. Germline-derived CDR1 and CDR2 are SGHRS and YFSETQ. The CDR3 has 15 amino acids.

CDR3 loop: CASRGGAPGQGFYEQFF. CDR3 coding DNA: TGTGCCAGCCGGGGGGGGGCACCGGGACAGGGGTTTTATGAGCAGTTCTTC. The chain has TRBV7-8 and TRBJ2-1; 10 bases fit TRBD1. Germline-derived CDR1 and CDR2 are SGHVS and FQNEAQ. There are 17 residues in the CDR3. V trimming: 8 bases; J trimming: 8 bases; junction bases outside the gene matches: 18.

The chain joins TRBV2 to TRBJ1-2, with 9 positions matching TRBD1. The V gene's germline CDR1 is SNHLY and CDR2 FYNNEI. The CDR3 loop spans 14 amino acids. J was trimmed by 2 bases and V by 6 bases; bases with no gene match: 4. CDR3: CASRPTGGNYGYTF. The CDR3 DNA is TGTGCCAGCAGGCCGACAGGGGGAAACTATGGCTACACCTTC.

The V and J genes are TRBV5-5 and TRBJ1-2, with a weak D call TRBD1 (6 bases). V gave up 3 bases and J gave up 2 bases, with 8 bases separating them. Germline V CDR1 and CDR2: SGHKS, YYEKEE (reference sequence). The CDR3 sequence is 13 residues long. CDR3 coding DNA: TGTGCCAGCAGCTCCGGGACAAACTATGGCTACACCTTC. Protein sequence: CASSSGTNYGYTF.

The chain combines TRBV6-1 with TRBJ1-6, with 7 bases that match TRBD1. CDR3 length: 16 residues. CDR1 is MNHNS, CDR2 SASEGT, per germline. V shed 4 bases and J 4 bases; nucleotides not matched to a gene: 7. The CDR3 spells CASSVTPGQYNSPLHF. The CDR3 nucleotides read TGTGCCAGCAGTGTTACACCGGGACAGTATAATTCACCCCTCCACTTT.

The V call is TRBV28, the J call TRBJ2-1; 12 bases line up with TRBD1. The CDR3 runs to 12 residues. Germline V gene sequence: CDR1 MDHEN, CDR2 SYDVKM. The J segment lost 8 bases and the V segment lost 10 bases, leaving 3 bases of the junction unmatched. CDR3 region: CATGTGGDEQFF. The CDR3 DNA follows: TGTGCCACCGGGACAGGGGGCGATGAGCAGTTCTTC.

J is TRBJ1-1 and V is TRBV7-9; D is possibly TRBD1 (6 bases). Germline CDR1 is SEHNR and CDR2 is FQNEAQ (reference sequence). The CDR3 runs 13 residues. V dropped 4 bases and J dropped 9 bases, with 15 bases sitting between them. CDR3 DNA sequence: TGTGCCAGCAGCTCAGAGGGGGGGCGTAAAGCTTTCTTT. Translating gives CASSSEGGRKAFF. Together with reference TRBV7-9 and TRBJ1-1, the CDR3 gives the full variable domain: DTGVSQNPRHKITKRGQNVTFRCDPISEHNRLYWYRQTLGQGPEFLTYFQNEAQLEKSRLLSDRFSAERPKGSFSTLEIQRTEQGDSAMYLCASSSEGGRKAFFGQGTRLTVV.

This chain joins TRBV5-5 and TRBJ1-1; 7 nucleotides match TRBD1. CDR3 size: 15 residues. Germline V gives CDR1 SGHKS, CDR2 YYEKEE (reference sequence). The junction had 7 bases not matched to a gene; V was cut back by 4 bases and J by 1 base. CDR3 nucleotide sequence: TGTGCCAGCAGCCGTGTTGACAGGGAGAACACTGAAGCTTTCTTT. Residues: CASSRVDRENTEAFF.

CDR3 DNA sequence: TGCAGCGTTTCGGGGGGGGGAGCCGGAGAGCAGTTCTTC. Its protein is CSVSGGGAGEQFF. This chain uses TRBV29-1 with TRBJ2-1; 8 bases line up with TRBD2. The CDR3 extends over 13 amino acids. Trimming took 5 bases from V and 10 from J; bases not matched to a gene: 10. Looked up from germline, CDR1 is SQVTM and CDR2 is ANQGSEA.

V gene TRBV23-1 combines with J gene TRBJ1-6; TRBD1 is a possible D gene (5 bases). TRBV23-1 is filed as an ORF, its function uncertain. Trimming took off 2 bases at V and 9 bases at J, with 17 bases between the two ends. This CDR3 has 16 residues. CDR3 coding DNA: TGCGCCAGCAGTCAACCCCAGGGTGGGGGGGTTTCACCCCTCCACTTT. Translated: CASSQPQGGGVSPLHF.

J is TRBJ1-2 and V is TRBV18; possible D gene TRBD1, 6 bases. This CDR3 is built from 14 residues. The germline V and J ends were trimmed by 3 bases and 6 bases, with 14 bases remaining between them. In germline, CDR1 is KGHSH, CDR2 LQKENI. The CDR3 spells CASSPRDKSDGYTF. The CDR3 region has the DNA TGTGCCAGCTCACCCCGGGACAAAAGCGATGGCTACACCTTC.

The genes are TRBV2 and TRBJ2-7; TRBD1 is a possible D gene (6 bases). Looked up from germline, CDR1 is SNHLY and CDR2 is FYNNEI. The CDR3 length is 13 residues. Between the trimmed V and J ends, which lost 10 bases and 7 bases, there was a span of 20 bases. CDR3 sequence: CATGQDRFREQYF. The CDR3 DNA sequence: TGTGCCACGGGGCAAGACAGGTTTCGGGAGCAGTACTTC. Full variable domain (rest looked up from reference TRBV2 and TRBJ2-7): EPEVTQTPSHQVTQMGQEVILRCVPISNHLYFYWYRQILGQKVEFLVSFYNNEISEKSEIFDDQFSVERPDGSNFTLKIRSTKLEDSAMYFCATGQDRFREQYFGPGTRLTVT.

The chain recombines TRBV5-1 with TRBJ1-2, with TRBD1 identical over 7 bases. Germline V gene sequence: CDR1 SGHRS, CDR2 YFSETQ. V shed 0 bases and J 6 bases; nucleotides not matched to a gene: 5. This CDR3 has 14 residues. CDR3 protein: CASSLDGGGNGYTF. The CDR3 region has the DNA TGCGCCAGCAGCTTGGACGGAGGGGGCAATGGCTACACCTTC. The variable domain in full, with the rest retrieved from reference TRBV5-1 and TRBJ1-2, is KAGVTQTPRYLIKTRGQQVTLSCSPISGHRSVSWYQQTPGQGLQFLFEYFSETQRNKGNFPGRFSGRQFSNSRSEMNVSTLELGDSALYLCASSLDGGGNGYTFGSGTRLTVV.

The chain combines TRBV18 with TRBJ2-5; TRBD2 is a possible D gene (6 bases). Germline-derived CDR1 and CDR2 are KGHSH and LQKENI. CDR3 length: 15 residues. V lost 6 bases, J lost 5 bases, and 19 bases lay in between. The chain's CDR3 is CASSPYWRGVETQYF. The CDR3 nucleotides are TGTGCCAGCTCCCCCTACTGGCGGGGTGTGGAGACCCAGTACTTC.

The chain uses TRBV11-2 and TRBJ1-1; D is possibly TRBD1 (5 bases). V shed 0 bases and J shed 4 bases, with 18 bases lying between them. CDR1 and CDR2 from the germline V gene are SGHAT and FQNNGV. The CDR3 extends over 17 amino acids. The CDR3 loop is CASSLEGLGRVGTEAFF. DNA for the CDR3: TGTGCCAGCAGCTTAGAGGGACTCGGCAGGGTGGGCACTGAAGCTTTCTTT.

In this sample, this clone turned up many times. The chain combines TRBV7-9 with TRBJ1-1; maybe TRBD1 (6 bases). Germline CDR1 SEHNR, CDR2 FQNEAQ (reference sequence). The length of the CDR3 is 14 residues. Trimming cost V 5 bases and J 2 bases, with 12 bases left between them. The chain's CDR3 is CASSVGQLNTEAFF. DNA of the CDR3: TGTGCCAGCAGCGTTGGACAGTTAAACACTGAAGCTTTCTTT.

The rearrangement links TRBV9 to TRBJ1-3; TRBD1 matches at 9 bases. There are 16 residues in the CDR3. CDR1 is SGDLS, CDR2 YYNGEE, per germline. Germline trimming cut 2 bases from V and 4 bases from J; bases unmatched to any gene: 7. The CDR3 spells CASSVAITGGGNTIYF. The CDR3 DNA is TGTGCCAGCAGCGTTGCGATTACAGGGGGCGGAAACACCATATATTTT.

The chain couples TRBV14 to TRBJ2-2; 13 bases fit TRBD2. The germline CDR1 and CDR2 sequences are SGHDN and FVKESK. This CDR3 region has 16 residues. V lost 1 base and J lost 4; bases outside the gene matches: 0. CDR3 DNA: TGTGCCAGCAGCCAAGGACTAGCGGGGGGCACCGGGGAGCTGTTTTTT. Translation gives CASSQGLAGGTGELFF.

Only one count was recorded for this clone. This chain uses TRBV4-3 with TRBJ2-3, with a weak D call TRBD1 (5 bases). V was cut by 4 bases and J by 4 bases, with 18 bases left in between. Germline assignment: CDR1 LGHNA and CDR2 YSLEER. This CDR3 has 16 residues. In DNA, the CDR3 is TGCGCCAGCAGCCCAGGTTATGGGGCGGTGGCAGATACGCAGTATTTT. Its protein product is CASSPGYGAVADTQYF.

Only one count was recorded for this clone. The rearrangement links TRBV12-3 or TRBV12-4 to TRBJ1-2, with no clear D. Trimming took off 4 bases at V and 11 bases at J, with 2 bases between the two ends. This CDR3 is 8 amino acids long. The CDR3 protein is CASSSYTF. As DNA, the CDR3 is TGTGCCAGCAGTTCGTACACCTTC.

V is TRBV12-3 or TRBV12-4 and J is TRBJ1-6; D is ambiguous. The CDR3 runs 13 residues. Trimming left V 7 bases short and J 4 bases short, with 8 bases between. CDR3 sequence reads: CASTKQYNSPLHF. DNA for the CDR3: TGTGCCAGCACAAAACAGTATAATTCACCCCTCCACTTT.

The chain has TRBV27 and TRBJ2-1, with D possibly matching TRBD2 (5 bases). Germline loops: CDR1 MNHEY, CDR2 SMNVEV (reference sequence). Trimming shortened V by 6 bases and J by 8 bases, and 14 bases separated the two germline ends. The CDR3 extends over 13 amino acids. CDR3 sequence: CASRKVAYDEQFF. CDR3 DNA: TGTGCCAGCAGAAAAGTAGCGTACGATGAGCAGTTCTTC.

This clone was seen once. The gene calls are TRBV7-3 and TRBJ2-6, with D possibly matching TRBD2 (7 bases). CDR3 length: 17 residues. CDR1 is SGHTA, CDR2 FQGTGA, per germline. Trimming took off 5 bases at V and 2 bases at J, with 16 bases between the two ends. CDR3 in amino acids: CASSPWGGATGANVLTF. CDR3 nucleotide sequence: TGTGCCAGCAGCCCCTGGGGGGGCGCGACTGGGGCCAACGTCCTGACTTTC.

This clone occurred once. The chain combines TRBV6-2 or TRBV6-3 with TRBJ2-5; the D gene is possibly TRBD1 (6 bases). The germline V gene encodes CDR1 MNHEY and CDR2 SVGEGT. V dropped 4 bases and J dropped 4 bases, with 16 bases sitting between them. The CDR3 runs to 15 residues. DNA for the CDR3: TGTGCCAGCAGTTCCCGACCCATAGGGGGAGAGACCCAGTACTTC. Its protein is CASSSRPIGGETQYF.

V is TRBV3-1 (or the pseudogene TRBV3-2) and J is TRBJ2-7; D perhaps matches TRBD2 (5 bases). The CDR3 covers 14 residues. Trimming pared 1 base from V and 1 base from J, leaving 8 bases between. The germline V gene encodes CDR1 LGHDT and CDR2 YNNKEL (reference sequence). The CDR3 nucleotides read TGTGCCAGCAGCCAAGTCGGGGTGTCCTACGAGCAGTACTTC. Translating it yields CASSQVGVSYEQYF.

The chain employs TRBV10-3 and TRBJ2-7; a possible D gene is TRBD2 (5 bases). CDR1 and CDR2 (germline): ENHRY, SYGVKD. The CDR3 extends over 14 amino acids. V lost 4 bases, J lost 6 bases, and 16 bases lay in between. The CDR3 reads CAISVATVAGEQYF. CDR3 DNA: TGTGCCATCAGTGTTGCGACGGTGGCGGGCGAGCAGTACTTC.

The rearrangement links TRBV7-2 to TRBJ2-1, with 9 bases that match TRBD1. Per the germline V gene, CDR1 is SGHTA and CDR2 is FQGNSA. This CDR3 spans 15 amino acids. V shed 3 bases, J shed 2 bases, and the junction held 2 bases outside the gene matches. CDR3 bases: TGTGCCAGCAGCTTGGGGACAGGGCCCTACAATGAGCAGTTCTTC. Its translation is CASSLGTGPYNEQFF.

This clone was detected only once. V usage is TRBV7-8 and J usage is TRBJ1-1; maybe TRBD1 (5 bases). The CDR3 is made up of 17 amino acids. The V and J ends lost 5 bases and 1 base respectively, with 20 bases between them. CDR1 and CDR2 from the germline V gene are SGHVS and FQNEAQ. The CDR3 bases are TGTGCCAGCAGCATCTATGGGGGAGGTGCCGGGAACACTGAAGCTTTCTTT. This sequence encodes CASSIYGGGAGNTEAFF.

This chain links TRBV20-1 with TRBJ1-1; D is undetermined. The CDR3 length is 11 residues. CDR1 and CDR2 from the germline V gene are DFQATT and SNEGSKA (reference sequence). V was clipped by 0 bases and J by 11 bases, with 10 bases between them. For the CDR3, the DNA is TGCAGTGCTAGAGAGGGCGTTTGGGCTTTCTTT. This encodes CSAREGVWAFF.

The chain has TRBV10-3 and TRBJ1-2, with 7 bases fitting TRBD1. Germline V lookup: CDR1 ENHRY, CDR2 SYGVKD. The CDR3 is 12 residues long. The ends lost 6 bases at V and 8 bases at J; junction bases unmatched: 6. CDR3 sequence reads: CAIRGGTEGYTF. CDR3 nucleotide sequence: TGTGCCATCAGGGGCGGGACAGAAGGCTACACCTTC.

The chain carries TRBV19 and TRBJ1-1; TRBD1 is a possible D gene (5 bases). Trimming pared 4 bases from V and 3 bases from J, leaving 15 bases between. Germline V gene sequence: CDR1 LNHDA, CDR2 SQIVND (reference sequence). The CDR3 totals 15 residues. The CDR3 bases are TGTGCCAGTAGTACCCGCACTACAGGTTACACTGAAGCTTTCTTT. It codes for CASSTRTTGYTEAFF.

This clone showed up just a few times. The chain couples TRBV6-2 or TRBV6-3 to TRBJ1-2; TRBD1 aligns across 7 bases. The CDR3 consists of 13 residues. V shed 2 bases and J 7 bases; nucleotides not matched to a gene: 4. The V gene's germline CDR1 is MNHEY and CDR2 SVGEGT. DNA for the CDR3: TGTGCCAGCAGTTACCAGGACAGGTCTGGCTACACCTTC. It specifies CASSYQDRSGYTF.